This T cell receptor (beta chain) is from a study of blood T cell repertoires in COVID-19. Clinical history reported by participants formed the basis on which cohorts were assigned. Profiling relied on immunoSEQ multiplex PCR, and the TCRdb table lists in-frame clones only, not all of them. Of hundreds of thousands of clones listed, approximately 92% are singletons. The germline V gene has CDR1 SQVTM and CDR2 ANQGSEA. The CDR3 extends over 17 amino acids. Trimming took 6 bases from V and 0 from J, leaving 18 bases between them. V is TRBV29-1 and J is TRBJ2-6; possible D gene TRBD1, 6 bases. The receptor's source is a man younger than 45 who had recovered from COVID-19. Material for sequencing was PBMCs or T cells enriched from blood (not recorded which). The CDR3 coding sequence is TGCAGCGTGTACGGGATCAGGGGACCCTCTGGGGCCAACGTCCTGACTTTC. It yields the protein CSVYGIRGPSGANVLTF.